The T cell receptor beta chain under discussion was sequenced for a study of cytomegalovirus exposure and HLA in healthy donors. Likely unrecorded immune exposures existed in these nominally healthy donors. Concerning this clone itself: Its antigen is unidentified.

Study-wide results and limits: Most TCRs appeared rarely, but some public TCRs recurred in many donors. Later analysis identified a missense DCLRE1C variant that was linked to TCR beta V- and J-gene trimming. The only immune exposure information that was available was CMV serostatus.

Primers for the PCR totalled 60 Vbeta and 13 Jbeta. Only in-frame clones appear in the TCRdb table, and some are missing; sequencing was by immunoSEQ multiplex PCR. The sample gives 150,000 to 200,000 clones, 80% to 85% of which show up once; more than 7% is in the top ten. V was trimmed by 7 bases and J by 4 bases, leaving 13 bases between them. CDR3 size: 13 residues. CDR1 and CDR2 (germline): MNHEY, SVGAGI. The sample comprised PBMCs. This clonotype was obtained from a male donor in good health and CMV-seropositive. The V and J genes are TRBV6-5 and TRBJ1-2, with D uncertain. The CDR3 DNA is TGTGCCAGCACCGACGGGGTAGGCTATGGCTACACCTTC. Protein: CASTDGVGYGYTF.